This TCR beta chain stems from a study of OX40 agonist ivuxolimab in advanced cancers. Study as a whole: Patients assigned to dose escalation were diagnosed with hepatocellular carcinoma, melanoma, renal cell or head and neck cancer. Three patients got partial responses; one had hepatocellular carcinoma and two had cutaneous melanoma. Study-wide results and caveats: Dose levels from 0.1 to 3.0 mg/kg saw CD4+ and CD8+ blood T cells expand clonally by week 6. Which antigen the expanded peripheral T cells recognized is unknown.

Sequencing used immunoSEQ multiplex PCR; TCRdb keeps in-frame clones, though not all of them. The table has under 100,000 clones, 85% to 95% seen once; the top ten hold 8% to 13%. Looked up from germline, CDR1 is SQVTM and CDR2 is ANQGSEA. V lost 3 bases, J lost 5 bases, and 7 bases lay in between. This CDR3 contains 11 residues. Comments on this clone: Its antigen remains unidentified.

V gene TRBV29-1 combines with J gene TRBJ1-2; no clear D gene. This sample comprised CD4+ or CD8+ T cells sorted from blood, obtained in a trial of the OX40 agonist ivuxolimab. The receptor was isolated from an adult with an advanced solid tumor such as melanoma, head and neck, liver or kidney cancer. CDR3 sequence reads: CSVDSRYGYTF. The DNA for the CDR3 is TGCAGCGTTGACAGTCGTTATGGCTACACCTTC.